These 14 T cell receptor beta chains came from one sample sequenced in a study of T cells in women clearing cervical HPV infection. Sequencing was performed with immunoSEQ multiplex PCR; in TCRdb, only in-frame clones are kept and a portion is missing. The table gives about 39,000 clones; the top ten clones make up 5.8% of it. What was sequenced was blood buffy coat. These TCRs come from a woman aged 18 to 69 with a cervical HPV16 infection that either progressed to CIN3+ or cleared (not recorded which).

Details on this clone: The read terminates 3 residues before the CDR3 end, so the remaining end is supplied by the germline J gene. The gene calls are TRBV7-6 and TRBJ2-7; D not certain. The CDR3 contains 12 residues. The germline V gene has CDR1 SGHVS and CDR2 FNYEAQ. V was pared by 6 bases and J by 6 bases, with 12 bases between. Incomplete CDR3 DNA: TGTGCCAGCAGTCGGTCAGGTACCGAG. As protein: CASSRSGTE. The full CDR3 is CASSRSGTEQYF.

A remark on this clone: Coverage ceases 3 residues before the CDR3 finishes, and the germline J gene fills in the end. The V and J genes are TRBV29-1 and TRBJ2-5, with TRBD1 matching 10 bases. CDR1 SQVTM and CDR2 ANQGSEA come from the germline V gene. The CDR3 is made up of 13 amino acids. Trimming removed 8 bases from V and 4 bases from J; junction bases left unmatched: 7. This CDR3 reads CSLRQGARETQYF. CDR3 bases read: TGCAGCCTACGACAGGGGGCACGAGAGACC.

CDR3 bases read: TGTGCCAGTAGTACACGAGACAGGGGGCGGTGGACTGAA. This codes for CASSTRDRGRWTE. The complete CDR3 reads CASSTRDRGRWTEAFF. This chain joins TRBV19 and TRBJ1-1; 10 positions match TRBD1. Read sequence stops 3 residues before the CDR3 end, and the germline J gene provides the missing end. This CDR3 has 16 amino acids. V trimming: 4 bases; J trimming: 5 bases; junction bases outside the gene matches: 10. In germline, CDR1 is LNHDA, CDR2 SQIVND (reference sequence).

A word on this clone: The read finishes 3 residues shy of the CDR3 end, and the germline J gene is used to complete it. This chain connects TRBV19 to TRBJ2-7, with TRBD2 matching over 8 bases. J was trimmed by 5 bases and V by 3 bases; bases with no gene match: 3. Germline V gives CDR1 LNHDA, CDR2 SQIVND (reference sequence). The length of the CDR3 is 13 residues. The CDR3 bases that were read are TGTGCCAGTAGTATCGGACTAGCTAACGAG. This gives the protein CASSIGLANE. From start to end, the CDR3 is CASSIGLANEQYF.

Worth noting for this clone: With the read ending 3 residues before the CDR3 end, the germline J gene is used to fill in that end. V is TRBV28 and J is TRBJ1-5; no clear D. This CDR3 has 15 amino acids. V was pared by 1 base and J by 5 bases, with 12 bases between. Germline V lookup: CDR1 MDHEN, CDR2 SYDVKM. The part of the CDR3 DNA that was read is TGTGCCAGCAGTTTATCGGCGGGTTCCCATCAGCCC. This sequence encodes CASSLSAGSHQP. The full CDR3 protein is CASSLSAGSHQPQHF.

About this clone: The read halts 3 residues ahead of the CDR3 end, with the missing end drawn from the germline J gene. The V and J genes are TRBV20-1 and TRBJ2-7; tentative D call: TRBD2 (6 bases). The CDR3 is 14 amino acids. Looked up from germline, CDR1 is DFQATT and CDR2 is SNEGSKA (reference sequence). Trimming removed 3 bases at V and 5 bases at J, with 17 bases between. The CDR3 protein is CSARRAGTFHEQYF. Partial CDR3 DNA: TGCAGTGCTAGGAGGGCAGGGACTTTCCACGAG.

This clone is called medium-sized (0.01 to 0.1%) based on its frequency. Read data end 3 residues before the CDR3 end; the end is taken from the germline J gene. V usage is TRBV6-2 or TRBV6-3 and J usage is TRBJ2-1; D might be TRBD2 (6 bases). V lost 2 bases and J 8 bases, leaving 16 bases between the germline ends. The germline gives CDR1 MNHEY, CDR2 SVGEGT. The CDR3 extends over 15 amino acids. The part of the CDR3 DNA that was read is TGTGCCAGCAGTTACCCCCTAGCGCCTAACGATGAG. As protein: CASSYPLAPNDE. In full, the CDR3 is CASSYPLAPNDEQFF.

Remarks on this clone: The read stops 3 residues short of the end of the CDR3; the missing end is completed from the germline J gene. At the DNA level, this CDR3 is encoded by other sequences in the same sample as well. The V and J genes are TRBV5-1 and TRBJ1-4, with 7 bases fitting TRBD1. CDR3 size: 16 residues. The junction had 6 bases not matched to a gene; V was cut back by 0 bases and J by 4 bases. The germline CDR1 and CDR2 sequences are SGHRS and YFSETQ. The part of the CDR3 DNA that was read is TGCGCCAGCAGCTTGGATAGGGGGCGAGGTAATGAAAAA. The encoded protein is CASSLDRGRGNEK. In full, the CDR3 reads CASSLDRGRGNEKLFF. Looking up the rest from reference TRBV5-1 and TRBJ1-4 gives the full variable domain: KAGVTQTPRYLIKTRGQQVTLSCSPISGHRSVSWYQQTPGQGLQFLFEYFSETQRNKGNFPGRFSGRQFSNSRSEMNVSTLELGDSALYLCASSLDRGRGNEKLFFGSGTQLSVL.

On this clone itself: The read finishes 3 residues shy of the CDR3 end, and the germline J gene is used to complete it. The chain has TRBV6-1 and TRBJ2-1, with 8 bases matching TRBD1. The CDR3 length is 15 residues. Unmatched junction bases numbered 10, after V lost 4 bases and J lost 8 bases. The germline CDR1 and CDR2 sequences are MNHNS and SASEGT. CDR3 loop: CASSVPRTGLDEQFF. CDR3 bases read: TGTGCCAGCAGTGTGCCCCGGACAGGGCTGGATGAG.

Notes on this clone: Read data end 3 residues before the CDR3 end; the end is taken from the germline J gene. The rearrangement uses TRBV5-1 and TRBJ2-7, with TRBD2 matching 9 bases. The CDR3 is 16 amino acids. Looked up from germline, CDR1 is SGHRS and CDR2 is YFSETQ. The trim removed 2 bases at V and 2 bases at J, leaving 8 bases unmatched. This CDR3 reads CASSLRFGGRAYEQYF. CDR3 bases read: TGCGCCAGCAGCTTACGGTTCGGCGGGAGGGCCTACGAG.

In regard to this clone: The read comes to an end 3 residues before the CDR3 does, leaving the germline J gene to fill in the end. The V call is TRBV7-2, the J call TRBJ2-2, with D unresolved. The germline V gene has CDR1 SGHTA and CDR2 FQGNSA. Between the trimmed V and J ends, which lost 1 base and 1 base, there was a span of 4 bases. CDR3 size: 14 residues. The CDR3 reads CASSLGGNTGELFF. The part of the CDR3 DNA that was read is TGTGCCAGCAGCTTAGGAGGGAACACCGGGGAG.

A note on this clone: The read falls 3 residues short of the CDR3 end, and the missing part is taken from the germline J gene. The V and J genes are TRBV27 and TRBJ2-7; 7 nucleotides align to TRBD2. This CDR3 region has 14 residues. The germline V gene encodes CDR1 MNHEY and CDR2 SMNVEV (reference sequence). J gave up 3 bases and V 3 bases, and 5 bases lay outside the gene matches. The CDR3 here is CASSFLAARYEQYF. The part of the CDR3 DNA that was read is TGTGCCAGCAGTTTCCTAGCGGCCCGCTACGAG.

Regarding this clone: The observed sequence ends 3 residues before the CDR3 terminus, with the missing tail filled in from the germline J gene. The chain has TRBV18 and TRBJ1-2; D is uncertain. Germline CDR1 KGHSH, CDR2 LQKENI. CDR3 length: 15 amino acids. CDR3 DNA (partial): TGTGCCAGCTCACCACCGCGGGCCAGTTCCTACGAC. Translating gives CASSPPRASSYD. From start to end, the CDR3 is CASSPPRASSYDYTF.

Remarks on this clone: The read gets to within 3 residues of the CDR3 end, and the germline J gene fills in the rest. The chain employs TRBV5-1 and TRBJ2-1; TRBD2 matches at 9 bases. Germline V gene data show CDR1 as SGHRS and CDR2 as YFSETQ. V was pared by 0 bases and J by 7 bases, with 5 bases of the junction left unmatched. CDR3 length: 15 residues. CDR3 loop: CASSLVPSGENEQFF. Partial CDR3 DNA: TGCGCCAGCAGCTTGGTGCCTAGCGGGGAGAATGAG.